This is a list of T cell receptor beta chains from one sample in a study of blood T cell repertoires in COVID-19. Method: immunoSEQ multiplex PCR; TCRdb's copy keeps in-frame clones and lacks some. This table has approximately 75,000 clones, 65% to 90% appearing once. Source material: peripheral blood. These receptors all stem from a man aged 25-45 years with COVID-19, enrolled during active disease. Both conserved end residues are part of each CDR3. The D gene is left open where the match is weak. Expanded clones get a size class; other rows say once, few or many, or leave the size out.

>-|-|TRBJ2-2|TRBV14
CASSQLPSPLFF
TGTGCCAGCAGCCAACTGCCTAGTCCCCTGTTTTTT
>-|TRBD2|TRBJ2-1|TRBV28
CASSIAGGNHHEQFF
TGTGCCAGCAGTATAGCGGGAGGAAATCACCATGAGCAGTTCTTC
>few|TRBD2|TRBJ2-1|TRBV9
CASSVRLAGGNNEQFF
TGTGCCAGCAGCGTAAGACTAGCGGGAGGTAACAATGAGCAGTTCTTC
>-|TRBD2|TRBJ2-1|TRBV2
CASSPGTRGYNEQFF
TGTGCCAGCAGCCCCGGGACTAGGGGCTACAATGAGCAGTTCTTC
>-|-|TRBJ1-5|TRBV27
CASSLGGDNQPQHF
TGTGCCAGCAGTTTAGGGGGGGACAATCAGCCCCAGCATTTT
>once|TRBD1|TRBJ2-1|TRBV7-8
CASSFGTGAGEQFF
TGTGCCAGCAGCTTCGGGACAGGGGCCGGTGAGCAGTTCTTC
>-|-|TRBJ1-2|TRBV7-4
CASSPYGYTF
TGTGCCAGCAGCCCGTATGGCTACACCTTC
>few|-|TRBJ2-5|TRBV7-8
CASSPQLGVETQYF
TGTGCCAGCAGCCCCCAGCTAGGCGTAGAGACCCAGTACTTC
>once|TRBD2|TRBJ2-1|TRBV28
CASSTSGRDEQFF
TGTGCCAGCAGCACTAGCGGGAGGGACGAGCAGTTCTTC
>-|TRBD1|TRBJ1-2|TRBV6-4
CASSDSQGANGYTF
TGTGCCAGCAGTGACTCACAGGGGGCTAATGGCTACACCTTC
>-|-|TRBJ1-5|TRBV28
CASSSTVGAEKHF
TGTGCCAGCAGTTCTACCGTGGGGGCCGAGAAGCATTTT
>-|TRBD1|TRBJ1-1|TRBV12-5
CASNRGAGTEAFF
TGTGCTAGTAACAGGGGTGCGGGCACTGAAGCTTTCTTT
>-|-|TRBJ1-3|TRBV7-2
CASSFLWGRDTIYF
TGTGCCAGCAGCTTCCTTTGGGGGCGCGACACCATATATTTT
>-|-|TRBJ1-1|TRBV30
CAWSQDRNTEAFF
TGTGCCTGGAGTCAGGACAGGAACACTGAAGCTTTCTTT
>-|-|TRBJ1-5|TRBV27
CASSPTRWGNQPQHF
TGTGCCAGCAGCCCGACAAGGTGGGGCAATCAGCCCCAGCATTTT
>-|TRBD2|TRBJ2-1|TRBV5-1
CATSGLAGARSYNEQFF
TGCGCCACCTCTGGACTAGCGGGGGCCCGGTCCTACAATGAGCAGTTCTTC
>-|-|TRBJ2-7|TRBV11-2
CASAAGGPYEQYF
TGTGCCAGCGCAGCCGGCGGTCCCTACGAGCAGTACTTC
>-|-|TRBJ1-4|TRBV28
CASSSPGAATNEKLFF
TGTGCCAGCAGTTCACCAGGGGCCGCAACTAATGAAAAACTGTTTTTT
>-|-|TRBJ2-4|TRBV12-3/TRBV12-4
CASSQGAKNIQYF
TGTGCCAGCAGCCAGGGGGCCAAAAACATTCAGTACTTC
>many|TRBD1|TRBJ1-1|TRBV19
CASSKTGRTEAFF
TGTGCCAGTAGCAAGACAGGGAGGACTGAAGCTTTCTTT
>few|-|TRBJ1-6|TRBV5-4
CASSLGHQEDSPLHF
TGTGCCAGCAGCTTAGGTCACCAGGAGGATTCACCCCTCCACTTT
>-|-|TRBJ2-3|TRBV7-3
CASSLTIDTQYF
TGTGCCAGCAGCTTAACTATAGATACGCAGTATTTT
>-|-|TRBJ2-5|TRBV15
CATSSSRTRGKYETQYF
TGTGCCACCAGCAGTTCTCGTACTAGGGGGAAGTATGAGACCCAGTACTTC
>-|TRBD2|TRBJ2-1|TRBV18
CASSPTSGSGYEQFF
TGTGCCAGCTCACCAACTAGCGGGAGCGGCTATGAGCAGTTCTTC
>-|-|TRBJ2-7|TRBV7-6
CASSLDSESYEQYF
TGTGCCAGCAGCCTGGACAGCGAGTCCTACGAGCAGTACTTC
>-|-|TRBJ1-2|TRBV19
CASSVSGATSNYGYTF
TGTGCCAGTAGTGTGTCAGGGGCCACCTCTAACTATGGCTACACCTTC
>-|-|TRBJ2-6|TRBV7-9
CASSRPQAPSGANVLTF
TGTGCCAGCAGCCGCCCGCAAGCCCCCTCTGGGGCCAACGTCCTGACTTTC
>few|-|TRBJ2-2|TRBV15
CATSSKNTGELFF
TGTGCCACCAGCAGCAAGAACACCGGGGAGCTGTTTTTT
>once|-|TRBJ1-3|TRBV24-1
CATSDPGFSGNTIYF
TGTGCCACCAGTGACCCGGGTTTCTCTGGAAACACCATATATTTT
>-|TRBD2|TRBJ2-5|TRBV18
CASSPRLRTSQKETQYF
TGTGCCAGCTCACCTAGGCTCCGGACTAGCCAAAAAGAGACCCAGTACTTC
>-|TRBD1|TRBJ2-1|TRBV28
CASSLEGARIHEQFF
TGTGCCAGCAGTTTAGAGGGGGCTAGGATCCATGAGCAGTTCTTC
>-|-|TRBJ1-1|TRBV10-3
CAIRPRVETEAFF
TGTGCCATCCGGCCCCGGGTAGAGACTGAAGCTTTCTTT
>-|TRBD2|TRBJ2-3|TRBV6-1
CASSERVIAGVGRSDTQYF
TGTGCCAGCAGTGAAAGGGTGATAGCGGGAGTAGGGCGGTCAGATACGCAGTATTTT
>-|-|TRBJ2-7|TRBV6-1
CASSEALANYEQYF
TGTGCCAGCAGTGAGGCTCTAGCGAACTACGAGCAGTACTTC
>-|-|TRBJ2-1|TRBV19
CASSRRVYNEQFF
TGTGCCTCATCCAGGAGGGTTTACAATGAGCAGTTCTTC
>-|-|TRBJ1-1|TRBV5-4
CASGTLDTEAFF
TGTGCCAGCGGGACACTCGACACTGAAGCTTTCTTT
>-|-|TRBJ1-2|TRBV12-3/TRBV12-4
CASSYRDGYTF
TGTGCCAGCAGTTACAGGGATGGCTACACCTTC
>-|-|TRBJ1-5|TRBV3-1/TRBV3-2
CASSQGRTQPQHF
TGTGCCAGCAGCCAAGGGAGGACTCAGCCCCAGCATTTT
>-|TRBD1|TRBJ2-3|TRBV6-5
CASSSTGGRPDTQYF
TGTGCCAGCAGCTCAACAGGGGGCAGGCCAGATACGCAGTATTTT